Described below is a single T cell receptor (beta chain) sequence and its context. The source of the sample is a study of blood T cell repertoires in COVID-19. Overall study context: Nucleic acid was either cDNA or gDNA, and it came from T cells, B-cell-depleted T cells, or PBMCs.

In the original analysis: It was from reference gene primer amplification that nucleated cell counts were estimated. Profiled with immunoSEQ multiplex PCR; TCRdb holds only in-frame clones, not every one. Clone size and V and J calls were adopted from that table, with D and trimming inferred from the DNA. The repertoire consists of approximately 330,000 clones, with approximately 83% occurring once and the leading ten covering around 4%. CDR3 length: 15 residues. Per germline, CDR1 SGHVT and CDR2 SQSDAQ. V gave up 7 bases and J gave up 1 base, with 14 bases separating them. Individuals aged about 18 to 100 years were recruited from fewer than 30 US areas. Participants reported their clinical history, and cohort assignment relied on those reports.

The sequenced sample was PBMCs or T cells enriched from blood (not recorded which). The TCR was taken from a woman in her thirties or forties with acute COVID-19. V and J are TRBV7-4 and TRBJ2-1; maybe TRBD2 (6 bases). The CDR3 region is CASIPGTASYNEQFF. Here the CDR3 DNA reads TGTGCCAGCATCCCTGGGACTGCTTCCTACAATGAGCAGTTCTTC.